Shown below are 8 T cell receptor beta chains from a single sample sequenced in a study of T cells after yellow fever vaccination (dated by TCRdb to between 2019 and 2020). The library came from 5' RACE. Sequencing was carried out with an Illumina NovaSeq 6000. Using fastp at Q25 and MiXCR, TCRdb reprocessed the public reads and kept productive beta chains. Here each entry gathers all rows of one CDR3 protein and keeps the most common genes and DNA. For this sample there are some 400,000 distinct CDR3 sequences; about 17% appear just once. 18% of the sample belongs to the ten largest clones. This sample's treatment or condition label indicates: live attenuated yellow fever vaccine strain. The sample here was PBMCs, taken before the yellow fever booster vaccination. These receptors came from a man aged 18-30 years who received the YFV17D yellow fever vaccine.

CDR3 sequence (DNA): TGTGCCAGCAGTTGGATGGCGGGGGGTCTCTACGAGCAGTACTTC. It codes for CASSWMAGGLYEQYF. The genes are TRBV6-6 and TRBJ2-7; 8 bases are shared with TRBD2. V shed 4 bases and J 3 bases; nucleotides not matched to a gene: 8. The CDR3 is 15 amino acids. Germline CDR1 MNHNY, CDR2 SVGAGI (reference sequence).

The rearrangement joins TRBV29-1 to TRBJ1-1, with 9 bases identical to TRBD1. CDR3 length: 16 amino acids. V lost 1 base, J lost 1 base, and 7 bases stayed unmatched. Looked up from germline, CDR1 is SQVTM and CDR2 is ANQGSEA. This CDR3 is CSVEGGQGWKNTEAFF. For the CDR3, the DNA is TGCAGCGTTGAAGGGGGACAGGGTTGGAAGAACACTGAAGCTTTCTTT.

The rearrangement joins TRBV25-1 to TRBJ2-3; 9 nucleotides align to TRBD2. CDR1 and CDR2 from the germline V gene are MGHDK and SYGVNS. Trimming took 0 bases from V and 1 from J; bases not matched to a gene: 5. This CDR3 has 17 amino acids. CDR3 residues: CASSEYSSGGGTDTQYF. DNA of the CDR3: TGTGCCAGCAGTGAATATAGTAGCGGGGGCGGCACAGATACGCAGTATTTT.

This clonotype occurred a few times. CDR3 sequence reads: CASSLLSEAFF. The CDR3 bases are TGTGCCAGCAGTTTGTTATCTGAAGCTTTCTTT. This chain joins TRBV12-3 or TRBV12-4 and TRBJ1-1; D is ambiguous. CDR3 length: 11 amino acids. Trimming took off 3 bases at V and 6 bases at J, with 5 bases between the two ends.

J is TRBJ2-1 and V is TRBV12-3 or TRBV12-4; 9 nucleotides agree with TRBD1. J gave up 4 bases and V 5 bases, and 9 bases lay outside the gene matches. This CDR3 region has 16 residues. CDR3 loop: CASSPGRGTGYNEQFF. The CDR3 bases are TGTGCCAGCAGTCCGGGGAGGGGGACAGGGTACAATGAGCAGTTCTTC.

This clonotype was observed a handful of times. V is TRBV11-2 and J is TRBJ2-5; D unresolved. Germline CDR1 SGHAT, CDR2 FQNNGV. The V gene lost 3 bases and the J gene lost 0 bases, with 8 bases spanning the gap. This CDR3 has 14 residues. CDR3 DNA: TGTGCCAGCAGCTTTGCCAGCAACCAAGAGACCCAGTACTTC. It encodes CASSFASNQETQYF.

This clonotype appeared once. This chain uses TRBV27 with TRBJ2-7; D uncertain. This CDR3 has 8 amino acids. Germline V CDR1 and CDR2: MNHEY, SMNVEV (reference sequence). With 8 bases removed from V and 4 bases from J, the gap between germline ends came to 0 bases. The CDR3 loop reads CASYEQYV. CDR3 nucleotide sequence: TGTGCCAGCTACGAGCAGTACGTC.

The chain has TRBV12-3 or TRBV12-4 and TRBJ2-1, with 8 nucleotides matching TRBD1. CDR3 length: 14 amino acids. J gave up 4 bases and V 8 bases, and 7 bases lay outside the gene matches. CDR3 protein: CASGDRGEYNEQFF. CDR3 DNA sequence: TGTGCCAGCGGAGACAGGGGAGAATACAATGAGCAGTTCTTC.